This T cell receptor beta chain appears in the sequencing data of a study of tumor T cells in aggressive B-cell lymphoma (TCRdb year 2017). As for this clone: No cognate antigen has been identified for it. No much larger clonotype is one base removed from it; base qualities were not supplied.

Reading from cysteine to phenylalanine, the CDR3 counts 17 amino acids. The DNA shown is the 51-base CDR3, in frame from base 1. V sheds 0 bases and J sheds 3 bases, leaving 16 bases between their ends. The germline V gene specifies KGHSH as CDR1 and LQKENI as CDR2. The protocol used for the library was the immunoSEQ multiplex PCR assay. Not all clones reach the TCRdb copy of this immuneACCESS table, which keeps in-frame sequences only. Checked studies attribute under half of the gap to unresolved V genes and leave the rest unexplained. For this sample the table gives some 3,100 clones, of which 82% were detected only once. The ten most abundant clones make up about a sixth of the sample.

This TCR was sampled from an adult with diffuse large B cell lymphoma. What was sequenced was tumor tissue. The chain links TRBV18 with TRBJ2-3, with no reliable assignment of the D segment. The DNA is TGTGCCAGCTCACCACCCCCAGCTCCCCTAGGAACAGATACGCAGTATTTT. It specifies CASSPPPAPLGTDTQYF.